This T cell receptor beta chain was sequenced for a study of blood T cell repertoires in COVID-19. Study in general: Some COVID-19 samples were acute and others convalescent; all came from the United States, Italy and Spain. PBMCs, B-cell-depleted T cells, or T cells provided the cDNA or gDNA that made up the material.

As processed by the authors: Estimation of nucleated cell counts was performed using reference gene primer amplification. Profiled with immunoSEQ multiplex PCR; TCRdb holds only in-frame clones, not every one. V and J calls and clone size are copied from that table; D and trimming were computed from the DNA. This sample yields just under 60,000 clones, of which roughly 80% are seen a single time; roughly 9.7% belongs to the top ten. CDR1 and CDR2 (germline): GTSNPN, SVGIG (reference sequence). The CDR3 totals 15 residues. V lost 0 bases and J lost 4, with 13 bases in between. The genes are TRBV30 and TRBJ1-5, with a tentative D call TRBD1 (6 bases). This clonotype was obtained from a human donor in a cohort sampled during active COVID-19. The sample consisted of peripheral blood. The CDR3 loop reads CAWSVRGGLNQPQHF. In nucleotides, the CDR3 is TGTGCCTGGAGTGTAAGGGGGGGCCTAAATCAGCCCCAGCATTTT.